These 19 T cell receptor beta chains came from one sample sequenced in a study of molecular identifiers for immune sequencing clone quantification. Using its own MiXCR run on the PCR reads, TCRdb lists one record per CDR3 protein. This sample has around 480,000 distinct CDR3 sequences, with about a fifth found just once. Sequenced sample: naive CD8+ T cells from blood, with Jurkat cell RNA spiked in. Subset given: FACS-sorted CD8+CD4-CCR7+CD45RA+ naive T cells. Receptors originate from a human donor in good health. Some libraries in this study had Jurkat cell RNA spiked in.

In its sample, this clonotype was seen many times. The J gene is TRBJ1-2, the V gene TRBV28; 9 bases match TRBD1. The V gene end was trimmed by 5 bases and the J gene end by 10 bases; junction bases not matched to a gene: 8. The CDR3 covers 13 residues. CDR1 and CDR2 (germline): MDHEN, SYDVKM. DNA for the CDR3: TGTGCCAGCAGTGAACAGGGGGCGTTTGACTACACCTTC. Translated, it gives CASSEQGAFDYTF.

This clonotype has more than one count but fewer than ten. The chain uses TRBV27 and TRBJ2-2; D is possibly TRBD2 (6 bases). This CDR3 region has 15 residues. V lost 3 bases and J lost 1, with 9 bases in between. Germline V gene lookup returns CDR1 MNHEY and CDR2 SMNVEV (reference sequence). CDR3 loop: CASSFQGGNTGELFF. In DNA form, the CDR3 reads TGTGCCAGCAGTTTTCAGGGAGGGAACACCGGGGAGCTGTTTTTT.

This clonotype was observed a few times. This chain uses TRBV30 with TRBJ2-2; tentative D call: TRBD2 (6 bases). This CDR3 comprises 16 residues. V gave up 2 bases and J gave up 5 bases, with 18 bases separating them. Per the germline V gene, CDR1 is GTSNPN and CDR2 is SVGIG (reference sequence). The CDR3 DNA reads TGTGCCTGGAGTATACTTGGAGGTGGAGGGACCGGGGAGCTGTTTTTT. Protein sequence: CAWSILGGGGTGELFF.

The chain employs TRBV15 and TRBJ2-7; tentative D call: TRBD1 (5 bases). CDR1 and CDR2 (germline): LNHNV, YYDKDF (reference sequence). The V gene lost 3 bases and the J gene lost 2 bases, with 8 bases spanning the gap. This CDR3 has 13 residues. The CDR3 nucleotides read TGTGCCACCAGCAGGGACAACACCTACGAGCAGTACTTC. Its protein is CATSRDNTYEQYF.

This clonotype appeared many times. This sequence joins TRBV12-3 or TRBV12-4 and TRBJ2-5, with D maybe TRBD2 (6 bases). Trimming took off 3 bases at V and 3 bases at J, with 8 bases between the two ends. The CDR3 extends over 13 amino acids. This CDR3 is CASSFPGEETQYF. The CDR3 DNA reads as TGTGCCAGCAGTTTCCCGGGGGAAGAGACCCAGTACTTC.

This sequence joins TRBV4-1 and TRBJ2-5; no clear D gene. The CDR3 covers 15 residues. Germline CDR1 reads MGHRA; CDR2 reads YSYEKL. Deletions cut 0 bases from V and 4 bases from J, with 12 bases between. The CDR3 nucleotides read TGCGCCAGCAGCCAAGATTTTCGGTACGCAGAGACCCAGTACTTC. Its translation: CASSQDFRYAETQYF.

In its sample, this clonotype was seen many times. The chain has TRBV4-3 and TRBJ1-1; 8 bases align to TRBD1. V lost 3 bases to trimming and J lost 5 bases; unmatched junction nucleotides: 2. The CDR3 is made up of 13 amino acids. CDR1 and CDR2 (germline): LGHNA, YSLEER. The CDR3 DNA reads TGCGCCAGCAGCCAGACAGGGGTGACTGAAGCTTTCTTT. Protein product: CASSQTGVTEAFF.

This clonotype was observed at least ten times. The chain recombines TRBV20-1 with TRBJ1-5, with D perhaps matching TRBD1 (5 bases). CDR1 and CDR2 from the germline V gene are DFQATT and SNEGSKA (reference sequence). The ends were cut back, 1 base at V and 9 bases at J, with 16 bases in the middle. This CDR3 region has 14 residues. The CDR3 DNA reads as TGCAGTGCTAGAGCCCTTTTTGAAGGGGTGCCCCAGCATTTT. It specifies CSARALFEGVPQHF.

This clonotype was seen just once. The CDR3 ends on some other residue instead of the conserved phenylalanine or tryptophan, so this is likely a read error. The rearrangement uses TRBV9 and TRBJ1-1; D gene uncertain. The CDR3 runs to 15 residues. Trimming left V 2 bases short and J 3 bases short, with 14 bases between. CDR1 and CDR2 from the germline V gene are SGDLS and YYNGEE. CDR3: CASSVYQYGDTEAFL. CDR3 nucleotides: TGTGCCAGCAGCGTTTACCAGTACGGTGACACTGAAGCTTTCCTT.

Concerning this clonotype itself: Compared with germline, one end of the junction differs, possibly owing to a read error. V is TRBV6-2 or TRBV6-3 and J is TRBJ2-2, with 15 bases identical to TRBD2. This CDR3 has 18 amino acids. The germline gives CDR1 MNHEY, CDR2 SVGEGT. The CDR3 is CASSRTSGRAQVTEELFF. As DNA, the CDR3 is TGTGCCAGCAGTCGGACTAGCGGGAGGGCCCAGGTGACCGAGGAGCTGTTTTTT.

Many counts were recorded for this clonotype. The chain is built from TRBV6-5 and TRBJ2-5; D possibly corresponds to TRBD2 (5 bases). Germline CDR1 is MNHEY and CDR2 is SVGAGI. The CDR3 runs 14 residues. V lost 2 bases and J lost 1, with 8 bases in between. The CDR3 DNA follows: TGTGCCAGCAGTTACACAACTAGCCAAGAGACCCAGTACTTC. Its protein is CASSYTTSQETQYF.

A word on this clonotype: A read error may be the cause here, since a much bigger clone is one base away. V gene TRBV20-1 combines with J gene TRBJ1-2; unclear D gene. The CDR3 is 15 amino acids. Germline CDR1 reads DFQATT; CDR2 reads SNEGSKA (reference sequence). The V gene lost 7 bases and the J gene lost 3 bases, with 21 bases spanning the gap. The CDR3 loop reads CSVPPGDSVDYGYTF. The CDR3 DNA follows: TGCAGTGTTCCGCCCGGGGATTCGGTAGACTATGGCTACACCTTC.

The table lists this clonotype with many counts. V usage is TRBV5-4 and J usage is TRBJ2-7, with TRBD2 identical over 7 bases. V dropped 4 bases and J dropped 3; count of bases not matched to a gene: 4. This CDR3 has 13 amino acids. Germline loops: CDR1 SGHNT, CDR2 YYREEE (reference sequence). The CDR3 nucleotides read TGTGCCAGCAGCCCGGGACTACGCTACGAGCAGTACTTC. It translates to CASSPGLRYEQYF.

The genes are TRBV12-3 or TRBV12-4 and TRBJ2-7; the D gene is possibly TRBD1 (5 bases). The CDR3 is 15 residues long. Deletions cut 5 bases from V and 4 bases from J, with 18 bases between. CDR3 residues: CASSPTDAGSYEQYF. The CDR3 DNA reads TGTGCCAGCAGTCCGACAGACGCAGGATCGTACGAGCAGTACTTC.

With regard to this clonotype: A much larger clone is a single base away; this may be a read error. The gene calls are TRBV28 and TRBJ2-7; D ambiguous. The length of the CDR3 is 15 residues. Germline V gene sequence: CDR1 MDHEN, CDR2 SYDVKM. Here the CDR3 DNA reads TGTGCCAGCAGGCTCCCTGGCGGCCCCTCCTACGAGCAGTGCTTC. Translating gives CASRLPGGPSYEQCF.

This clonotype was found many times. The chain has TRBV7-9 and TRBJ2-5; D is unresolved. Germline V CDR1 and CDR2: SEHNR, FQNEAQ (reference sequence). This CDR3 spans 13 amino acids. Between the trimmed V and J ends, which lost 5 bases and 2 bases, there was a span of 9 bases. CDR3 nucleotides: TGTGCCAGCAGCCGGTTAGGGCAAGAGACCCAGTACTTC. Amino acid sequence: CASSRLGQETQYF.

This clonotype was seen repeatedly, ten times or more. V and J are TRBV6-6 and TRBJ2-3; TRBD2 matches 9 bases. Germline V gives CDR1 MNHNY, CDR2 SVGAGI (reference sequence). V gave up 2 bases and J gave up 7 bases; unmatched junction bases: 13. This CDR3 region has 17 residues. Here the CDR3 reads CASSYREREEVFYTQYF. The DNA of the CDR3 is TGTGCCAGCAGTTACCGAGAGCGGGAGGAAGTCTTTTATACGCAGTATTTT.

The V call is TRBV7-6, the J call TRBJ2-7; no firm D call. Germline V gene data show CDR1 as SGHVS and CDR2 as FNYEAQ. V was pared by 1 base and J by 7 bases, with 8 bases between. The CDR3 is 12 amino acids. The CDR3 nucleotides read TGTGCCAGCAGCTTAGTTCATGATGAGCAGTACTTC. Residues: CASSLVHDEQYF.

The chain carries TRBV15 and TRBJ2-1; D call uncertain. Germline-derived CDR1 and CDR2 are LNHNV and YYDKDF (reference sequence). V lost 0 bases and J lost 0, with 9 bases in between. The CDR3 has 16 residues. CDR3 nucleotide sequence: TGTGCCACCAGCAGAGAGGGCCACAGCTCCTACAATGAGCAGTTCTTC. It specifies CATSREGHSSYNEQFF.